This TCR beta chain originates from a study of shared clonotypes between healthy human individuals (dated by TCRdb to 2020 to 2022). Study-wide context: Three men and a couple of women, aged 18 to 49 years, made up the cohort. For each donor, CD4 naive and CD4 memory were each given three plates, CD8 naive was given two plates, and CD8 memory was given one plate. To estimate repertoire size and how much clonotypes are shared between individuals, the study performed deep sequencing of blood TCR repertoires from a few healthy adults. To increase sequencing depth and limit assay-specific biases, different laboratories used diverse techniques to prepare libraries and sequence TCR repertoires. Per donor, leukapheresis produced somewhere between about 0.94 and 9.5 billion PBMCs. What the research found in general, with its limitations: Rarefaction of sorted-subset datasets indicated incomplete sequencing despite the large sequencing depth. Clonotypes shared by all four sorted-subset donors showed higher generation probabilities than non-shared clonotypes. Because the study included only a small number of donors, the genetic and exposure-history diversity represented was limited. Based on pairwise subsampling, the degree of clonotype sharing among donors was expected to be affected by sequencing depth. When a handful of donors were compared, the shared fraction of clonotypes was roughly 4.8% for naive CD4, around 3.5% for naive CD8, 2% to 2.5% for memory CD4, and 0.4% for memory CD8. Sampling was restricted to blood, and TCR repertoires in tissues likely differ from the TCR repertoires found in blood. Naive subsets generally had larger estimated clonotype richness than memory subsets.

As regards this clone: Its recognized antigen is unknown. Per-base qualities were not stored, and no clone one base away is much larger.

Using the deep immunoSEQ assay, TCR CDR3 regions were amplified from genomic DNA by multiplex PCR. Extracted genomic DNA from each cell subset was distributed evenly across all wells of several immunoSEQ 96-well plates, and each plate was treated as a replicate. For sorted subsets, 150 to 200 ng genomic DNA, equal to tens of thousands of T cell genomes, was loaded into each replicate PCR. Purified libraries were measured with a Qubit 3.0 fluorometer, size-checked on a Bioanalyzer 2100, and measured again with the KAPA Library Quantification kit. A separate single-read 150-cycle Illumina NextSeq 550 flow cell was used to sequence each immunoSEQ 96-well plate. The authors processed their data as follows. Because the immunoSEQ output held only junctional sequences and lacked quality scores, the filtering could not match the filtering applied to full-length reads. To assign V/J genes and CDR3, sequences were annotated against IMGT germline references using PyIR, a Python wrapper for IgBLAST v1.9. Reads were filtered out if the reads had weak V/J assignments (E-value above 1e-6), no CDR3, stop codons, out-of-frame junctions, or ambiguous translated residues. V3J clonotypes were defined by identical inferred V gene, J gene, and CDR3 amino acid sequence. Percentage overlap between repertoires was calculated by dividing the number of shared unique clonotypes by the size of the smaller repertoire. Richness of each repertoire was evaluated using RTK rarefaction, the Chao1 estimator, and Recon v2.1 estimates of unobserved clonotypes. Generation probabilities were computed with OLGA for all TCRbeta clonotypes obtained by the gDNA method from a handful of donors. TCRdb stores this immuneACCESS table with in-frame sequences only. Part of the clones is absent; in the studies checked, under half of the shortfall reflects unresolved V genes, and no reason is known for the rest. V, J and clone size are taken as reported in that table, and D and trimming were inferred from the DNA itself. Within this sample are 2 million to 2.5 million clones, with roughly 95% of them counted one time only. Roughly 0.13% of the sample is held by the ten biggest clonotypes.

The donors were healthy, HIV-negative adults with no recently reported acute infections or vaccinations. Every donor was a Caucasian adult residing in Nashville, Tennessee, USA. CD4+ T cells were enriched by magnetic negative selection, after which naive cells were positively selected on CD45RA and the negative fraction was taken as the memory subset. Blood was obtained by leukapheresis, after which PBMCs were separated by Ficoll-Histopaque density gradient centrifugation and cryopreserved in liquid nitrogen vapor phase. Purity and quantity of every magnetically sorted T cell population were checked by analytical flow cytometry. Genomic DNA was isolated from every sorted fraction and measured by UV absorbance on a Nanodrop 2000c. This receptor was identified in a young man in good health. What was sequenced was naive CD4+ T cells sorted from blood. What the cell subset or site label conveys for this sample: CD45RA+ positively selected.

The DNA reads as follows: TGTGCCAGCTCACCGCCGAGGACTAGCGGGAGCGTGGATCAAGAGACCCAGTACTTC. Its coded protein is CASSPPRTSGSVDQETQYF. The rearranged chain carries TRBV18 and TRBJ2-5, with 13 central nucleotides matching TRBD2. For CDR1 and CDR2, the germline V gene lists KGHSH and LQKENI. From its cysteine to its phenylalanine, the CDR3 spans 19 amino acids. The CDR3 DNA has 57 bases and is translated from base 1. Here V drops 3 bases and J drops 2 bases, and the junction holds 12 bases not matched to any gene. The CDR3, completed at both ends by the reference TRBV18 and TRBJ2-5 genes, gives the full variable domain NAGVMQNPRHLVRRRGQEARLRCSPMKGHSHVYWYRQLPEEGLKFMVYLQKENIIDESGMPKERFSAEFPKEGPSILRIQQVVRGDSAAYFCASSPPRTSGSVDQETQYFGPGTRLLVL.